The present T cell receptor (beta chain) was sequenced within a study of shared clonotypes between healthy human individuals. The ends were cut back, 5 bases at V and 3 bases at J, with 11 bases in the middle. This CDR3 is 14 amino acids long. CDR1 is SEHNR and CDR2 is FQNEAQ in the germline V gene (reference sequence). The naive CD8 population came from CD45RO-negative cells selected for CCR7, without terminally differentiated effector memory CD45RA+ cells. Produced via immunoSEQ multiplex PCR; TCRdb's table is partial and in-frame only. The sample has about 2.1 million clones, 80% to 95% seen once.

V gene TRBV7-9 combines with J gene TRBJ2-1; D could derive from TRBD1 or TRBD2 (5 bases each). This sequence was found in a man younger than 35 in good health. Some clones in this sample may be carry-over from other donors' samples. Sequencing used naive CD8+ T cells from PBMCs. The CDR3 bases are TGTGCCAGCAGCGCTACTGGGGGCTACAATGAGCAGTTCTTC. Residues: CASSATGGYNEQFF.